One and the same sample provided the 26 T cell receptor beta chains below, sequenced in a study of regulatory T cells in long-lasting Graves disease. Time point given: persistent/refractory GD, antithyroid drugs over 5 years with positive TRAb. Isolated PBMC RNA provided the starting material for the TCR library. TCR beta libraries were built with iRepertoire HTBI primers and Arm-PCR of CDR3 regions. TCRdb analysed the multiplex PCR reads with MiXCR anew, one entry per CDR3 protein. Of about 340,000 distinct CDR3 sequences listed, around 20% were seen once; the top ten hold roughly 29%. Sequenced material: peripheral blood mononuclear cells (PBMCs), taken when the disease was refractory, from a patient treated with antithyroid drugs. These receptors all come from a female donor with Graves disease.

This clonotype was found many times. The chain has TRBV28 and TRBJ1-5, with 10 nucleotides matching TRBD1. Germline loops: CDR1 MDHEN, CDR2 SYDVKM. This CDR3 is 18 amino acids long. Unmatched junction bases numbered 7, after V lost 1 base and J lost 1 base. CDR3: CASSLSGQGKVSNQPQHF. In DNA form, the CDR3 reads TGTGCCAGCAGTTTATCGGGACAGGGGAAGGTGAGCAATCAGCCCCAGCATTTT.

This clonotype was observed a few times. The chain joins TRBV4-3 to TRBJ1-1, with D hard to call. This CDR3 comprises 13 residues. The V gene lost 0 bases and the J gene lost 10 bases, with 12 bases spanning the gap. Germline V gene lookup returns CDR1 LGHNA and CDR2 YSLEER. The CDR3 loop reads CASSQDPGWRAFF. CDR3 bases: TGCGCCAGCAGCCAAGATCCGGGGTGGCGAGCTTTCTTT.

This clonotype was detected many times. CDR3 nucleotide sequence: TGTGCCAGCAGTGAAGCTTTCCACCCAGGAGGTGGCTACACCTTC. This encodes CASSEAFHPGGGYTF. The chain couples TRBV6-1 to TRBJ1-2, with D hard to call. Germline V gene sequence: CDR1 MNHNS, CDR2 SASEGT. The CDR3 is made up of 15 amino acids. V lost 0 bases and J 7 bases, leaving 15 bases between the germline ends.

J is TRBJ2-2 and V is TRBV7-3; 12 nucleotides align to TRBD1. This CDR3 is 18 amino acids long. V was pared by 4 bases and J by 5 bases, with 11 bases of the junction left unmatched. From germline, CDR1 is SGHTA and CDR2 FQGTGA. CDR3 in DNA: TGTGCCAGCAGCTACCGGGACAGGGGGCATTCAGGGACCGGGGAGCTGTTTTTT. Protein product: CASSYRDRGHSGTGELFF.

The chain recombines TRBV29-1 with TRBJ1-5; the D is unclear. CDR3 length equals 13 residues. Per germline, CDR1 SQVTM and CDR2 ANQGSEA. V lost 5 bases, J lost 2 bases, and 10 bases lay in between. CDR3 sequence (DNA): TGCAGCGTTTGTCTAGCGGGCAATCAGCCCCAGCATTTT. It encodes CSVCLAGNQPQHF.

This clonotype was counted at least ten times. The chain links TRBV3-1 to TRBJ1-1; tentatively, D is TRBD1 (5 bases). The germline V gene encodes CDR1 LGHDT and CDR2 YNNKEL (reference sequence). Trimming removed 1 base at V and 3 bases at J, with 18 bases between. This CDR3 contains 17 residues. CDR3 in amino acids: CASSQARGVASDTEAFF. CDR3 DNA sequence: TGTGCCAGCAGCCAAGCCCGGGGGGTGGCGTCTGACACTGAAGCTTTCTTT.

This clonotype has a count of ten or more. V gene TRBV27 combines with J gene TRBJ1-1; no reliable D call. The CDR3 length is 15 residues. In germline, CDR1 is MNHEY, CDR2 SMNVEV (reference sequence). Trimming pared 0 bases from V and 2 bases from J, leaving 10 bases between. The CDR3 here is CASSLSPSPNTEAFF. CDR3 bases: TGTGCCAGCAGTTTATCGCCCAGTCCTAACACTGAAGCTTTCTTT.

The sample holds many counts of this clonotype. The chain carries TRBV3-1 and TRBJ2-7, with no clear D. Deletions cut 1 base from V and 3 bases from J, with 7 bases between. Germline V gives CDR1 LGHDT, CDR2 YNNKEL (reference sequence). The CDR3 covers 13 residues. The CDR3 reads CASSQAQVYEQYF. The CDR3, as DNA: TGTGCCAGCAGCCAAGCGCAGGTCTACGAGCAGTACTTC.

This clonotype was seen just once. An end of the junction differs from the germline gene, which may be a read error. The chain recombines TRBV4-1 with TRBJ1-5; possible D gene TRBD1, 6 bases. CDR1 and CDR2 (germline): MGHRA, YSYEKL. The CDR3 runs to 15 residues. CDR3 protein: CASRQVRGQNQPQHF. The CDR3 region has the DNA TGCGCCAGCAGACAAGTTCGGGGGCAGAATCAGCCCCAGCATTTT.

This clonotype has a count of ten or more. This chain joins TRBV29-1 and TRBJ2-5, with 8 bases lining up with TRBD1. V lost 6 bases and J lost 4; bases outside the gene matches: 13. CDR1 is SQVTM, CDR2 ANQGSEA, per germline. The CDR3 contains 15 residues. The CDR3 reads CSVETDRGPTETQYF. The DNA for the CDR3 is TGCAGCGTAGAGACCGACAGGGGTCCCACAGAGACCCAGTACTTC.

Notes on this clonotype: A much larger clone is a single base away; this may be a read error. The chain has TRBV28 and TRBJ1-2, with 8 bases identical to TRBD1. CDR1 is MDHEN and CDR2 is SYDVKM in the germline V gene. This CDR3 is 14 amino acids long. V was clipped by 6 bases and J by 6 bases; unmatched bases: 9. The CDR3 coding sequence is TGTGCCAGCAGGGGGTCGGGCAGGGGGCATGGCTACACCTTC. Translation gives CASRGSGRGHGYTF.

There are a few counts of this clonotype. This sequence joins TRBV13 and TRBJ2-2; no definite D call. CDR1 is PRHDT and CDR2 is FYEKMQ in the germline V gene (reference sequence). Trimming stripped 3 bases from V and 1 base from J, with 9 bases between. The CDR3 runs to 15 residues. The CDR3 loop is CASSFRRLNTGELFF. The CDR3 nucleotides read TGTGCCAGCAGCTTTCGACGGCTGAACACCGGGGAGCTGTTTTTT.

Note on this clonotype: A much larger clone sits a single nucleotide away, making a read error possible. The chain recombines TRBV7-9 with TRBJ1-5, with 10 bases identical to TRBD1. The J segment lost 2 bases and the V segment lost 5 bases, leaving 6 bases of the junction unmatched. This CDR3 comprises 16 residues. The germline CDR1 and CDR2 sequences are SEHNR and FQNEAQ (reference sequence). The CDR3 sequence is CASSLGTGDGNQPQHF. CDR3 DNA: TGTGCCAGCAGCCTAGGGACAGGGGATGGCAATCAGCCCCAGCATTTT.

In its sample, this clonotype was seen a few times. This sequence joins TRBV7-9 and TRBJ2-3; D is unclear. This CDR3 is built from 13 residues. Trimming left V 5 bases short and J 4 bases short, with 10 bases between. The V gene's germline CDR1 is SEHNR and CDR2 FQNEAQ (reference sequence). CDR3 DNA: TGTGCCAGCAGCCTCTTGACCCCAGATACGCAGTATTTT. Protein sequence: CASSLLTPDTQYF.

V is TRBV5-1 and J is TRBJ2-4; the D gene could be TRBD1 or TRBD2 (5 bases each). V was trimmed by 2 bases and J by 4 bases, leaving 19 bases between them. The CDR3 sequence is 17 residues long. CDR1 and CDR2 (germline): SGHRS, YFSETQ. The DNA for the CDR3 is TGCGCCAGCAGCTTAACTCCCGGGGCAAGCTCAAAAAACATTCAGTACTTC. Its protein product is CASSLTPGASSKNIQYF.

The chain couples TRBV3-2 to TRBJ1-5; TRBD1, the table's D call, lacks a check against the DNA. TRBV3-2 is assigned pseudogene status. CDR3 length: 17 amino acids. This chain's CDR3 is CASSQRRDRGYNQPQHF. CDR3 in DNA: TGTGCCAGCAGCCAACGAAGGGACAGGGGATACAATCAGCCCCAGCATTTT.

Remarks on this clonotype: This may be a read error, as it is one base from a much larger clone. CDR3 loop: CASSHRQRNGYTF. Written as DNA, the CDR3 is TGTGCCAGCAGCCATAGACAGAGGAATGGCTACACCTTC. The rearrangement links TRBV3-1 to TRBJ1-2; D perhaps matches TRBD1 (5 bases). Germline CDR1 reads LGHDT; CDR2 reads YNNKEL (reference sequence). The germline V and J ends were trimmed by 3 bases and 6 bases, with 11 bases remaining between them. The CDR3 contains 13 residues.

This clonotype showed up just a few times. V usage is TRBV7-9 and J usage is TRBJ1-4, with 7 nucleotides matching TRBD1. The germline V gene encodes CDR1 SEHNR and CDR2 FQNEAQ (reference sequence). Germline trimming cut 5 bases from V and 7 bases from J; bases unmatched to any gene: 7. The CDR3 totals 14 residues. The CDR3 nucleotides read TGTGCCAGCAGCCCGACAGGGAGTGGTGAAAAACTGTTTTTT. This encodes CASSPTGSGEKLFF. The full variable domain, completed using reference TRBV7-9 and TRBJ1-4, is DTGVSQNPRHKITKRGQNVTFRCDPISEHNRLYWYRQTLGQGPEFLTYFQNEAQLEKSRLLSDRFSAERPKGSFSTLEIQRTEQGDSAMYLCASSPTGSGEKLFFGSGTQLSVL.

The rearrangement joins TRBV6-1 to TRBJ1-4; no firm D call. This CDR3 has 11 residues. V was cut by 6 bases and J by 12 bases, with 11 bases left in between. Per germline, CDR1 MNHNS and CDR2 SASEGT. The CDR3 spells CASSSGLELFF. The DNA for the CDR3 is TGTGCCAGCAGCTCGGGCTTAGAACTGTTTTTT.

This clonotype was recorded at least ten times. This rearrangement joins TRBV12-3 or TRBV12-4 to TRBJ2-3; no clear D gene. The CDR3 consists of 12 residues. V shed 3 bases and J shed 11 bases, with 12 bases lying between them. The CDR3 sequence: CASSLDGNVQYF. In DNA form, the CDR3 reads TGTGCCAGCAGTTTGGATGGGAATGTGCAGTATTTT.

This clonotype was detected ten times or more. This chain joins TRBV20-1 and TRBJ2-5; 13 positions agree with TRBD2. Trimming cost V 4 bases and J 5 bases; bases outside gene matches: 7. Germline V gives CDR1 DFQATT, CDR2 SNEGSKA (reference sequence). This CDR3 region has 15 residues. The CDR3 DNA follows: TGCAGTGCTACACTAGCGGGAGGGCCGAGTGAGACCCAGTACTTC. It translates to CSATLAGGPSETQYF.

This clonotype was counted between two and nine times. V and J are TRBV20-1 and TRBJ2-7; 7 bases are shared with TRBD2. Per the germline V gene, CDR1 is DFQATT and CDR2 is SNEGSKA (reference sequence). V gave up 4 bases and J gave up 3 bases; unmatched junction bases: 9. The length of the CDR3 is 14 residues. CDR3 nucleotide sequence: TGCAGTGCTACCACCGGGACTACAATCTACGAGCAGTACTTC. Its protein product is CSATTGTTIYEQYF.

This clonotype occurred many times. The V call is TRBV12-3 or TRBV12-4, the J call TRBJ1-2; D is ambiguous. The CDR3 runs to 14 residues. Trimming took off 1 base at V and 4 bases at J, with 10 bases between the two ends. CDR3 DNA: TGTGCCAGCAGTTTAGGGTCCCCGGGCTATGGCTACACCTTC. It codes for CASSLGSPGYGYTF.

Many counts were recorded for this clonotype. The DNA for the CDR3 is TGTGCCAGCAGCCTTATGGCTCGTCGGACAGCGAATCAGCCCCAGCATTTT. It encodes CASSLMARRTANQPQHF. The chain employs TRBV27 and TRBJ1-5, with D perhaps matching TRBD1 (6 bases). This CDR3 is 17 amino acids long. Germline values: CDR1 MNHEY, CDR2 SMNVEV (reference sequence). Trimming took 6 bases from V and 4 from J, leaving 22 bases between them.

This clonotype has only one observation. A much larger clone lies a single base off, so this may be a read error. J is TRBJ2-5 and V is TRBV7-8; 7 bases agree with TRBD1. The CDR3 consists of 13 residues. Germline assignment: CDR1 SGHVS and CDR2 FQNEAQ. V lost 5 bases and J lost 7; bases outside the gene matches: 7. The chain's CDR3 is CASSTGVVGTQYF. CDR3 DNA sequence: TGTGCCAGCAGCACAGGGGTAGTGGGGACCCAGTACTTC.

This clonotype was observed a few times. The genes are TRBV13 and TRBJ2-6; 8 bases map to TRBD1. The CDR3 loop spans 18 amino acids. Germline-derived CDR1 and CDR2 are PRHDT and FYEKMQ (reference sequence). The J segment lost 1 base and the V segment lost 2 bases, leaving 7 bases of the junction unmatched. In DNA form, the CDR3 reads TGTGCCAGCAGCTTACAGGGGGCGATGTCGTCTGGGGCCAACGTCCTGACTTTC. This codes for CASSLQGAMSSGANVLTF.